This T cell receptor (beta chain) is drawn from a study of blood T cell repertoires in COVID-19. Study at large: Samples came from the United States, Italy and Spain, spanning acute and convalescent COVID-19.

As processed by the authors: By means of reference gene primer amplification, nucleated cell counts were estimated. Data came from immunoSEQ multiplex PCR; TCRdb stores just in-frame clones and leaves some out. The V and J calls and clone size were taken over from that table, and D and trimming were inferred from the DNA. The table records roughly 150,000 clones, about 80% of them present only once. The source material was peripheral blood. The TCR comes from a man between 65 and 85 years old who had recovered from COVID-19.

The CDR3 nucleotides are TGTGCCAGCAGTCGCGCAGGGTCAAACTCCTACAATGAGCAGTTCTTC. Translating it yields CASSRAGSNSYNEQFF. The chain links TRBV27 to TRBJ2-1; a possible D gene is TRBD1 (5 bases). The germline V and J ends were trimmed by 5 bases and 0 bases, with 14 bases remaining between them. The V gene's germline CDR1 is MNHEY and CDR2 SMNVEV (reference sequence). CDR3 length: 16 residues.